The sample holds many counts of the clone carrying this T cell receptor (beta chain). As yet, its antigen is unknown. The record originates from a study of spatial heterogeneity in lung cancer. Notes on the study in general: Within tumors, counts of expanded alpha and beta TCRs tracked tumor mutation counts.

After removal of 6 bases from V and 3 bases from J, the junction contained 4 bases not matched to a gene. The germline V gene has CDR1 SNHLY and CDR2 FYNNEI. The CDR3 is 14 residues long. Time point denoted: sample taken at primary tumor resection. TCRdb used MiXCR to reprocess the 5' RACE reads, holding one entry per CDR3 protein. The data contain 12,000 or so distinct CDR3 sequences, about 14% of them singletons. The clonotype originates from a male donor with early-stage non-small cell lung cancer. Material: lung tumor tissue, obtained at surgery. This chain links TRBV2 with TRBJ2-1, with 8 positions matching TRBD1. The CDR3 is CASRSGGGYNEQFF. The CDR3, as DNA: TGTGCCAGCAGATCAGGGGGCGGCTACAATGAGCAGTTCTTC.